Below are 20 T cell receptor beta chains sequenced from a single sample in a study of T cell responses to AZD1222 COVID-19 vaccine. Clones were read by immunoSEQ multiplex PCR, and TCRdb kept only the in-frame ones, dropping some. The sample contains 110,000 to 150,000 clones, approximately 90% of which appear only once. Source: peripheral blood, taken 28 days after the second AZD1222 dose. The source is an adult who received the AZD1222 COVID-19 vaccine.

The chain has TRBV27 and TRBJ2-6; a weak D match, TRBD2 (5 bases). Germline-derived CDR1 and CDR2 are MNHEY and SMNVEV (reference sequence). Deletions cut 7 bases from V and 0 bases from J, with 13 bases between. The CDR3 is 16 residues long. The CDR3 sequence: CASTVGSTSGANVLTF. In DNA, the CDR3 is TGTGCCAGCACCGTAGGGAGTACCTCTGGGGCCAACGTCCTGACTTTC.

This chain links TRBV5-1 with TRBJ1-4, with 7 bases lining up with TRBD1. This CDR3 is built from 14 residues. Germline CDR1 is SGHRS and CDR2 is YFSETQ. Trimming cost V 4 bases and J 7 bases; bases outside gene matches: 7. The CDR3 loop reads CASSRDRAGEKLFF. The CDR3 coding sequence is TGCGCCAGCAGCCGCGACAGGGCTGGTGAAAAACTGTTTTTT. The full variable domain, completed using reference TRBV5-1 and TRBJ1-4, is KAGVTQTPRYLIKTRGQQVTLSCSPISGHRSVSWYQQTPGQGLQFLFEYFSETQRNKGNFPGRFSGRQFSNSRSEMNVSTLELGDSALYLCASSRDRAGEKLFFGSGTQLSVL.

V gene TRBV4-1 combines with J gene TRBJ1-3, with D uncertain. The V and J ends lost 0 bases and 3 bases respectively, with 6 bases between them. This CDR3 has 14 amino acids. Germline V gene sequence: CDR1 MGHRA, CDR2 YSYEKL. CDR3 residues: CASSQDRFGNTIYF. The CDR3, as DNA: TGCGCCAGCAGCCAAGACAGGTTTGGAAACACCATATATTTT.

The chain combines TRBV15 with TRBJ1-2; D gene unclear. In germline, CDR1 is LNHNV, CDR2 YYDKDF (reference sequence). The CDR3 is 14 residues long. V dropped 0 bases and J dropped 4 bases, with 9 bases sitting between them. CDR3 residues: CATSREYDGYGYTF. CDR3 coding DNA: TGTGCCACCAGCAGAGAGTATGATGGCTATGGCTACACCTTC.

This sequence joins TRBV12-3 or TRBV12-4 and TRBJ1-6; D gene unclear. This CDR3 has 13 residues. V lost 4 bases, J lost 13 bases, and 14 bases lay in between. This chain's CDR3 is CASSSRRGTPLHF. The CDR3 coding sequence is TGTGCCAGCAGTTCCCGACGCGGTACGCCCCTCCACTTT.

The chain recombines TRBV25-1 with TRBJ1-1, with D unclear. Germline V gene sequence: CDR1 MGHDK, CDR2 SYGVNS. Between the trimmed V and J ends, which lost 2 bases and 4 bases, there was a span of 14 bases. The CDR3 has 15 amino acids. CDR3 amino acids: CASSEPSPLGTEAFF. The CDR3 bases are TGTGCCAGCAGTGAACCCTCCCCTCTGGGCACTGAAGCTTTCTTT.

V and J are TRBV4-2 and TRBJ1-2; 11 nucleotides agree with TRBD1. Per germline, CDR1 LGHNA and CDR2 YNFKEQ. This CDR3 comprises 19 residues. V dropped 4 bases and J dropped 0; count of bases not matched to a gene: 13. For the CDR3, the DNA is TGTGCCAGCAGCCGCACCGACACCGGGACAGGGGGTTCTAACTATGGCTACACCTTC. Its translation: CASSRTDTGTGGSNYGYTF.

This rearrangement joins TRBV7-9 to TRBJ1-1; D gene ambiguous. CDR1 and CDR2 (germline): SEHNR, FQNEAQ (reference sequence). The CDR3 consists of 17 residues. Trimming stripped 1 base from V and 7 bases from J, with 22 bases between. Here the CDR3 DNA reads TGTGCCAGCAGCTTAGTTGGCTCATCCAGGATGTTTGGTGAAGCTTTCTTT. The encoded protein is CASSLVGSSRMFGEAFF.

The V and J genes are TRBV7-6 and TRBJ2-7, with D perhaps TRBD2 (6 bases). The CDR3 is 16 amino acids. Germline assignment: CDR1 SGHVS and CDR2 FNYEAQ. Trimming stripped 2 bases from V and 0 bases from J, with 14 bases between. The CDR3 region has the DNA TGTGCCAGCAGCTTACAGGGAGGAGTCGGCTCCTACGAGCAGTACTTC. This encodes CASSLQGGVGSYEQYF.

This chain connects TRBV2 to TRBJ2-7; D possibly corresponds to TRBD1 (6 bases). The CDR3 loop spans 14 amino acids. Germline V gene sequence: CDR1 SNHLY, CDR2 FYNNEI. With 5 bases removed from V and 2 bases from J, the gap between germline ends came to 13 bases. The CDR3 sequence: CASSYPDSAYEQYF. For the CDR3, the DNA is TGTGCCAGCAGTTATCCGGACAGCGCCTACGAGCAGTACTTC. The full variable domain, in which reference TRBV2 and TRBJ2-7 provide the parts outside the CDR3, is EPEVTQTPSHQVTQMGQEVILRCVPISNHLYFYWYRQILGQKVEFLVSFYNNEISEKSEIFDDQFSVERPDGSNFTLKIRSTKLEDSAMYFCASSYPDSAYEQYFGPGTRLTVT.

This clone has only one observation. The V and J genes are TRBV27 and TRBJ1-5; D gene unclear. CDR3 length equals 13 residues. From germline, CDR1 is MNHEY and CDR2 SMNVEV (reference sequence). V was shortened by 4 bases and J by 7 bases, with 11 bases between the two germline ends. CDR3 residues: CASSSRVGQPQHF. The DNA for the CDR3 is TGTGCCAGCAGTTCTAGGGTCGGGCAGCCCCAGCATTTT.

The chain is built from TRBV18 and TRBJ2-5, with 10 bases aligning to TRBD2. Germline loops: CDR1 KGHSH, CDR2 LQKENI. The CDR3 runs 15 residues. V shed 3 bases, J shed 1 base, and the junction held 2 bases outside the gene matches. CDR3 DNA sequence: TGTGCCAGCTCACCCAAGCGGGGGGGCCAAGAGACCCAGTACTTC. Its translation is CASSPKRGGQETQYF.

The chain is built from TRBV27 and TRBJ2-1; weak D call: TRBD1 (5 bases). Germline V lookup: CDR1 MNHEY, CDR2 SMNVEV (reference sequence). The germline V and J ends were trimmed by 3 bases and 2 bases, with 14 bases remaining between them. The CDR3 loop spans 16 amino acids. CDR3 sequence (DNA): TGTGCCAGCAGTTTTCAGGGCCCGACCCCCTACAATGAGCAGTTCTTC. Translating gives CASSFQGPTPYNEQFF.

The V call is TRBV5-1, the J call TRBJ2-1, with TRBD2 identical over 11 bases. The CDR3 totals 16 residues. J was trimmed by 3 bases and V by 4 bases; bases with no gene match: 6. Germline values: CDR1 SGHRS, CDR2 YFSETQ. This CDR3 is CASSELAGGGYNEQFF. CDR3 nucleotide sequence: TGCGCCAGCAGCGAATTAGCGGGAGGGGGCTACAATGAGCAGTTCTTC. The entire variable domain, with the rest obtained from reference TRBV5-1 and TRBJ2-1, is as follows: KAGVTQTPRYLIKTRGQQVTLSCSPISGHRSVSWYQQTPGQGLQFLFEYFSETQRNKGNFPGRFSGRQFSNSRSEMNVSTLELGDSALYLCASSELAGGGYNEQFFGPGTRLTVL.

In nucleotides, the CDR3 is TGTGCCAGCAGCTTATTTTCACGGGTCAAAGATAATGAAAAACTGTTTTTT. Translating gives CASSLFSRVKDNEKLFF. V is TRBV7-2 and J is TRBJ1-4; no clear D. CDR1 SGHTA and CDR2 FQGNSA come from the germline V gene. Trimming removed 2 bases at V and 4 bases at J, with 17 bases between. The CDR3 runs 17 residues.

The rearrangement uses TRBV19 and TRBJ2-3; D is perhaps TRBD2 (5 bases). V was clipped by 7 bases and J by 2 bases, with 16 bases between them. Germline CDR1 LNHDA, CDR2 SQIVND (reference sequence). The CDR3 spans 15 residues. The chain's CDR3 is CASKGVVSPTDTQYF. CDR3 DNA sequence: TGTGCCAGTAAGGGAGTGGTTAGTCCCACAGATACGCAGTATTTT.

V and J are TRBV6-6 and TRBJ1-5; 8 nucleotides align to TRBD1. This CDR3 has 15 residues. J was trimmed by 6 bases and V by 0 bases; bases with no gene match: 4. Germline V lookup: CDR1 MNHNY, CDR2 SVGAGI (reference sequence). In DNA, the CDR3 is TGTGCCAGCAGTTACTCAAGGACAGGGACTCAGCCCCAGCATTTT. It is translated as CASSYSRTGTQPQHF.

CDR3 sequence: CASSYGWGSGYTF. Here the CDR3 DNA reads TGTGCCAGCAGTTACGGTTGGGGCTCTGGCTACACCTTC. The chain joins TRBV6-6 to TRBJ1-2; TRBD1 is a possible D gene (5 bases). Germline values: CDR1 MNHNY, CDR2 SVGAGI (reference sequence). V lost 2 bases and J 7 bases, leaving 11 bases between the germline ends. There are 13 residues in the CDR3.

This chain connects TRBV7-9 to TRBJ1-4; D is unresolved. Looked up from germline, CDR1 is SEHNR and CDR2 is FQNEAQ (reference sequence). V dropped 3 bases and J dropped 8 bases, with 13 bases sitting between them. This CDR3 region has 14 residues. The CDR3 region has the DNA TGTGCCAGCAGCTTGGATCCCGCAGTCGAAAAACTGTTTTTT. Translating it yields CASSLDPAVEKLFF.

The chain links TRBV5-6 to TRBJ1-1, with D perhaps TRBD1 (5 bases). The germline V and J ends were trimmed by 1 base and 1 base, with 11 bases remaining between them. The CDR3 consists of 15 residues. CDR1 and CDR2 (germline): SGHDT, YYEEEE. CDR3 region: CASSLSGRRNTEAFF. In DNA, the CDR3 is TGTGCCAGCAGCTTGTCGGGACGGAGGAACACTGAAGCTTTCTTT. Filled out from reference TRBV5-6 and TRBJ1-1, the complete variable domain reads DAGVTQSPTHLIKTRGQQVTLRCSPKSGHDTVSWYQQALGQGPQFIFQYYEEEERQRGNFPDRFSGHQFPNYSSELNVNALLLGDSALYLCASSLSGRRNTEAFFGQGTRLTVV.